This T cell receptor beta chain was observed in a study of T cell clusters in autoimmune cytopenias. Study-level background: The median distinct TRB clonotype count was approximately 2,500 per sample, from a median roughly 51,000 reads.

Overall study findings and caveats: TRB repertoire shifts in secondary cytopenia and chronic lymphocytic leukemia mostly reflected lymphoma, not autoimmunity. Physiological T cell clusters of healthy donors were apparently absent in primary autoimmune cytopenia patients. Exclusive TRB clusters were about 3-fold more numerous in healthy donors than in active autoimmune hepatitis.

Each sample's input was 200 to 300 ng genomic DNA, 40,000 or so genome equivalents. One tube held mixed TRB-A and TRB-B primer pools for touch-down PCR. TCRdb processed the multiplex PCR reads again and assigns one entry to each CDR3 protein, with no DNA. The table lists thousands of distinct CDR3 sequences. In the case of this clonotype: The antigen remains unidentified.

The sequenced sample consisted of peripheral blood. This clonotype originated in a human donor with an autoimmune cytopenia or autoimmune hepatitis (not recorded which).

The CDR3 protein is CAWSRDSYEQYF. This chain connects TRBV30 to TRBJ2-7. There are 12 residues in the CDR3. CDR1 and CDR2 (germline): GTSNPN, SVGIG (reference sequence). Together with reference TRBV30 and TRBJ2-7, the CDR3 gives the full variable domain: SQTIHQWPATLVQPVGSPLSLECTVEGTSNPNLYWYRQAAGRGLQLLFYSVGIGQISSEVPQNLSASRPQDRQFILSSKKLLLSDSGFYLCAWSRDSYEQYFGPGTRLTVT.